The rows below give T cell receptor beta chains drawn from one sample of a study of cytotoxic CD8 clonotypes in ibrutinib-treated CLL. Here immunoSEQ multiplex PCR was the method, and the copy in TCRdb shows in-frame clones only, minus some. This sample has over 120,000 clones; over 60% occur once, and the top ten carry roughly 13%. The sample consisted of PBMCs, taken after 12 months of ibrutinib treatment. The source of these receptors is a human donor with chronic lymphocytic leukemia. The CDR3 runs from the conserved cysteine through the conserved F or W. Fields, in order: V gene, CDR3 length, clone size, D gene, J gene, CDR3 protein, CDR3 DNA. The D gene is left open where the match is weak. Not all rows give a size; the values are once, few, many and, for expanded clones, a class.

v_gene: TRBV5-1; len: 13; abundance: once; d_gene: NA; j_gene: TRBJ1-2; CDR3aa: CASSPGVNYGYTF; CDR3nt: TGCGCCAGCAGCCCAGGGGTTAACTATGGCTACACCTTC
v_gene: TRBV14; len: 15; abundance: few; d_gene: NA; j_gene: TRBJ2-5; CDR3aa: CASSPRLWFGETQYF; CDR3nt: TGTGCCAGCAGCCCAAGATTGTGGTTTGGAGAGACCCAGTACTTC
v_gene: TRBV5-1; len: 15; abundance: NA; d_gene: NA; j_gene: TRBJ2-7; CDR3aa: CASSLDSSKPYEQYF; CDR3nt: TGCGCCAGCAGCTTGGACAGCTCTAAGCCCTACGAGCAGTACTTC
v_gene: TRBV9; len: 15; abundance: NA; d_gene: NA; j_gene: TRBJ2-7; CDR3aa: CASIRRSPSVYEQYF; CDR3nt: TGTGCCAGCATCAGAAGGAGCCCAAGCGTCTACGAGCAGTACTTC
v_gene: TRBV5-4; len: 14; abundance: NA; d_gene: TRBD1; j_gene: TRBJ2-1; CDR3aa: CASSSTGGYNEQFF; CDR3nt: TGTGCCAGCAGCAGCACAGGGGGCTACAATGAGCAGTTCTTC
v_gene: TRBV7-9; len: 18; abundance: NA; d_gene: TRBD2; j_gene: TRBJ2-1; CDR3aa: CASSLVLGLAGGPNEQFF; CDR3nt: TGTGCCAGCAGCTTAGTTTTGGGACTAGCGGGAGGGCCCAATGAGCAGTTCTTC
v_gene: TRBV6-1; len: 15; abundance: NA; d_gene: NA; j_gene: TRBJ1-2; CDR3aa: CASRMGGADNYGYTF; CDR3nt: TGTGCCAGCAGGATGGGGGGGGCGGACAACTATGGCTACACCTTC
v_gene: TRBV5-6; len: 13; abundance: NA; d_gene: NA; j_gene: TRBJ2-3; CDR3aa: CASSAISTDTQYF; CDR3nt: TGTGCCAGCTCAGCAATTAGCACAGATACGCAGTATTTT
v_gene: TRBV29-1; len: 13; abundance: NA; d_gene: TRBD1; j_gene: TRBJ2-3; CDR3aa: CSVGQGAKDTQYF; CDR3nt: TGCAGCGTCGGACAGGGGGCAAAAGATACGCAGTATTTT
v_gene: TRBV14; len: 13; abundance: NA; d_gene: NA; j_gene: TRBJ2-2; CDR3aa: CASSPRVTGELFF; CDR3nt: TGTGCCAGCAGCCCGAGGGTAACCGGGGAGCTGTTTTTT
v_gene: TRBV6-1; len: 14; abundance: NA; d_gene: NA; j_gene: TRBJ1-2; CDR3aa: CASSVLAANYGYTF; CDR3nt: TGTGCCAGCAGTGTGTTGGCAGCTAACTATGGCTACACCTTC
v_gene: TRBV5-4; len: 14; abundance: NA; d_gene: NA; j_gene: TRBJ2-3; CDR3aa: CASSTTGATDTQYF; CDR3nt: TGTGCCAGCAGCACGACAGGAGCTACAGATACGCAGTATTTT
v_gene: TRBV7-8; len: 11; abundance: NA; d_gene: NA; j_gene: TRBJ1-3; CDR3aa: CASSLGNTIYF; CDR3nt: TGTGCCAGCAGCCTCGGAAACACCATATATTTT
v_gene: TRBV6-1; len: 14; abundance: few; d_gene: NA; j_gene: TRBJ1-2; CDR3aa: CASSVRQDPYGYTF; CDR3nt: TGTGCCAGCAGTGTTCGCCAGGACCCCTATGGCTACACCTTC
v_gene: TRBV11-2; len: 15; abundance: NA; d_gene: NA; j_gene: TRBJ1-2; CDR3aa: CASSLDPKGNYGYTF; CDR3nt: TGTGCCAGCAGCTTAGATCCCAAAGGGAACTATGGCTACACCTTC
v_gene: TRBV5-6; len: 13; abundance: NA; d_gene: NA; j_gene: TRBJ2-5; CDR3aa: CASRPGPLETQYF; CDR3nt: TGTGCCAGCAGACCCGGCCCCTTGGAGACCCAGTACTTC
v_gene: TRBV30; len: 14; abundance: NA; d_gene: NA; j_gene: TRBJ2-5; CDR3aa: CAWTRGASAETQYF; CDR3nt: TGTGCCTGGACACGAGGGGCGTCGGCAGAGACCCAGTACTTC
v_gene: TRBV19; len: 15; abundance: few; d_gene: TRBD1; j_gene: TRBJ2-7; CDR3aa: CASSIADRGLDEQYF; CDR3nt: TGTGCCAGTAGTATAGCGGACAGGGGGCTGGACGAGCAGTACTTC
v_gene: TRBV7-9; len: 11; abundance: NA; d_gene: TRBD2; j_gene: TRBJ2-1; CDR3aa: CARAGPNEQFF; CDR3nt: TGTGCGAGAGCGGGGCCCAATGAGCAGTTCTTC
v_gene: TRBV7-9; len: 17; abundance: few; d_gene: NA; j_gene: TRBJ2-2; CDR3aa: CASVHFGGRTNLGELFF; CDR3nt: TGTGCCAGCGTCCATTTCGGCGGGCGAACCAATCTCGGGGAGCTGTTTTTT
v_gene: TRBV28; len: 11; abundance: NA; d_gene: NA; j_gene: TRBJ1-2; CDR3aa: CASSINYGYTF; CDR3nt: TGTGCCAGCAGTATAAACTATGGCTACACCTTC
v_gene: TRBV6-5; len: 14; abundance: NA; d_gene: NA; j_gene: TRBJ1-4; CDR3aa: CASSYRQRTEKLFF; CDR3nt: TGTGCCAGCAGTTACCGGCAGAGAACCGAAAAACTGTTTTTT
v_gene: TRBV11-2; len: 17; abundance: few; d_gene: TRBD2; j_gene: TRBJ2-3; CDR3aa: CASSLAWTSGTTDTQYF; CDR3nt: TGTGCCAGCAGCTTAGCCTGGACTAGCGGGACCACAGATACGCAGTATTTT
v_gene: TRBV2; len: 17; abundance: NA; d_gene: NA; j_gene: TRBJ2-3; CDR3aa: CASSGSWRDRLGDTQYF; CDR3nt: TGTGCCAGCAGTGGATCATGGAGGGACCGCCTGGGCGATACGCAGTATTTT
v_gene: TRBV19; len: 15; abundance: NA; d_gene: TRBD2; j_gene: TRBJ2-5; CDR3aa: CASSIPSGRAETQYF; CDR3nt: TGTGCCAGTAGTATCCCTAGCGGGAGAGCGGAGACCCAGTACTTC
v_gene: TRBV2; len: 16; abundance: NA; d_gene: NA; j_gene: TRBJ2-7; CDR3aa: CASSDVVTGSGYEQYF; CDR3nt: TGTGCCAGCAGTGACGTGGTAACGGGGTCAGGCTACGAGCAGTACTTC